What follows is one TCR beta chain and its context. As yet, its antigen is unknown. 13 Jbeta primers and 60 Vbeta primers were used for the PCR. Sequenced by immunoSEQ multiplex PCR; TCRdb stores in-frame clones only, minus some. Of under 200,000 clones in the sample, about four fifths are singletons; the top ten hold 1.5% to 2%. This sample was included in a study of cytomegalovirus exposure and HLA in healthy donors. The study's findings and limits: The study recorded around 160 TCR beta chains that were cytomegalovirus-associated.

Between the trimmed V and J ends, which lost 4 bases and 0 bases, there was a span of 9 bases. There are 14 residues in the CDR3. CDR1 and CDR2 (germline): MGHRA, YSYEKL. The sequence came from a woman younger than 35 in good health and CMV-seronegative. V usage is TRBV4-1 and J usage is TRBJ1-1; D is ambiguous. Sequenced input: PBMCs. The CDR3 loop is CASSPPLMNTEAFF. CDR3 bases: TGCGCCAGCAGCCCCCCCCTTATGAACACTGAAGCTTTCTTT.